This TCR beta chain was profiled in a study of blood T cells in healthy people across ages. A second PCR, run for about 6 to 11 cycles, used a sample-barcoded 5' primer plus a J-beta primer mix. Via MiXCR, TCRdb re-called the 5' RACE reads, giving one row per CDR3 protein. The sample lists around 800,000 distinct CDR3 sequences, about 55% occurring once. The sample providers were healthy Caucasian people from Russia, aged roughly 6 to 100. This sequence originates from a man older than 75 in good health. Sequencing input: blood.

The CDR3 spells CASSSPRDRAYEQYF. The CDR3 DNA sequence: TGTGCCAGCAGCTCCCCCCGGGACAGGGCCTACGAGCAGTACTTC. The chain joins TRBV7-2 to TRBJ2-5, with 9 bases that match TRBD1. The end of the DNA fits TRBJ2-7 better, so the J call may be wrong. CDR1 and CDR2 (germline): SGHTA, FQGNSA. The CDR3 sequence is 15 residues long.